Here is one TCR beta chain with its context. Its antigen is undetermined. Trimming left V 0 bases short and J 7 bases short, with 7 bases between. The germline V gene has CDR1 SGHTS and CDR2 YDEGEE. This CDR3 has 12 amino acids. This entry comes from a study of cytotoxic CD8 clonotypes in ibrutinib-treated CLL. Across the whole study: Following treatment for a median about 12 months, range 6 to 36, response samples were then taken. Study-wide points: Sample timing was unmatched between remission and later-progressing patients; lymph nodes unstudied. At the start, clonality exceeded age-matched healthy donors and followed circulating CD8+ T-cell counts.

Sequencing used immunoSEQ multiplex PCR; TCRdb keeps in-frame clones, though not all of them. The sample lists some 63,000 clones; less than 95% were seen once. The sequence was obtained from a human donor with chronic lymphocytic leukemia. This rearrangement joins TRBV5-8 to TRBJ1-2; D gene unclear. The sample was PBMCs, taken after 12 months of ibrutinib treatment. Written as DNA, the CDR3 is TGTGCCAGCAGCTTGGCAGGTGGTGGCTACACCTTC. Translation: CASSLAGGGYTF. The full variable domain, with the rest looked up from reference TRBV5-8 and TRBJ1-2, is EAGVTQSPTHLIKTRGQQATLRCSPISGHTSVYWYQQALGLGLQFLLWYDEGEERNRGNFPPRFSGRQFPNYSSELNVNALELEDSALYLCASSLAGGGYTFGSGTRLTVV.